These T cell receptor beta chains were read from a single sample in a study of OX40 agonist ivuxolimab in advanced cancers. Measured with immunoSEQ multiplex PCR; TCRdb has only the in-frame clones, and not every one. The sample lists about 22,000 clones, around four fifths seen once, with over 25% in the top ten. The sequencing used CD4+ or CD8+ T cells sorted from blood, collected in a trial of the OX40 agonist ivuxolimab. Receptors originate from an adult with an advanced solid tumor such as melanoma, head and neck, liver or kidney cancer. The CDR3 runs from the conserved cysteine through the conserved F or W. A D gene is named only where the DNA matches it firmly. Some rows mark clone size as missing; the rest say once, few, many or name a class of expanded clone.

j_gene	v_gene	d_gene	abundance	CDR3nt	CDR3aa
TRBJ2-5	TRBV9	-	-	TGTGCCAGCAGCCAGGGTGGGGGTCAAGAGACCCAGTACTTC	CASSQGGGQETQYF
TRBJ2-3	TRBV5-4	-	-	TGTGCCAGCAGTTGGGACACCCCTGGCACAGATACGCAGTATTTT	CASSWDTPGTDTQYF
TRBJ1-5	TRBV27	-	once	TGTGCCAGCAGCGCCGGACGGGGGCGTCAGCCCCAGCATTTT	CASSAGRGRQPQHF
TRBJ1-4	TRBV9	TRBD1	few	TGTGCCAGCAGCCCCCAGGGGCAGGGGGCGCGGGAAAAACTGTTTTTT	CASSPQGQGAREKLFF
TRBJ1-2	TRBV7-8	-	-	TGTGCCAGCAGCTTAGACGGGGCGGCCTATGGCTACACCTTC	CASSLDGAAYGYTF
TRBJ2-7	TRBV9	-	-	TGTGCCAGCAGCAGCACCCTCGGGTCCTACGAGCAGTACTTC	CASSSTLGSYEQYF
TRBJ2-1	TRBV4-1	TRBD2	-	TGCGCCAGCAGCCAAGTCGTTACGGGACTAGGCTACAATGAGCAGTTCTTC	CASSQVVTGLGYNEQFF
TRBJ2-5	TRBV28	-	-	TGTGCCAGCTCCTCCCGGGGGTCCCAAGAGACCCAGTACTTC	CASSSRGSQETQYF
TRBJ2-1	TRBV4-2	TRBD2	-	TGTGCCAGCAGCCCCCTTCCGCGCGGGAGTGAAAATGAGCAGTTCTTC	CASSPLPRGSENEQFF
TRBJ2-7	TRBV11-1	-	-	TGTGCCAGCAGCTTGGGCGTCCCGGAGAGCACGTACTTC	CASSLGVPESTYF
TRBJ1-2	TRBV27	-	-	TGTGCCAGCCACCCCGGGAAGGTCGCCCCTCCGTCGGATGGCTACACCTTC	CASHPGKVAPPSDGYTF